The T cell receptor beta chain under discussion was sequenced for a study of blood T cell repertoires in COVID-19. Study-wide context: The study drew acute and convalescent COVID-19 samples from the United States, Italy and Spain. T cells, B-cell-depleted T cells, or PBMCs provided the cDNA or gDNA that served as material.

In the study's own analysis: For nucleated cells, counts were estimated from reference gene primer amplification. TCRdb's table, derived via immunoSEQ multiplex PCR, lists solely in-frame clones and lacks some. The V and J calls and clone size were taken over from that table, and D and trimming were inferred from the DNA. Found here are around 40,000 clones, over 70% of them singletons; the top ten hold less than 55%. Source material: peripheral blood. This clonotype was obtained from a woman older than 75 with active or convalescent COVID-19.

CDR3 region: CASSAEGGTNYEQYF. The CDR3 DNA reads TGTGCCAGCAGCGCCGAGGGGGGGACTAACTACGAGCAGTACTTC. The chain uses TRBV9 and TRBJ2-7; perhaps TRBD2 as D (7 bases). Germline-derived CDR1 and CDR2 are SGDLS and YYNGEE. The CDR3 totals 15 residues. V was shortened by 3 bases and J by 3 bases, with 16 bases between the two germline ends.